The rows below give T cell receptor beta chains drawn from one sample of a study of blood T cell repertoires in COVID-19. Some clones are missing from TCRdb's copy, which holds only in-frame ones; the method was immunoSEQ multiplex PCR. The data contain 200,000 or so clones, roughly 85% of them singletons. The source material was peripheral blood. The receptor source for this set is a woman aged 25-40 years with acute or convalescent COVID-19. Both conserved end residues are part of each CDR3. The order of the fields is V gene, D gene, J gene, clone size, CDR3 protein, CDR3 DNA. D genes are given only for firm matches. Clone size is shown for a subset of rows, as once, few, many or a class of expanded clone.

v_gene: TRBV11-2; d_gene: -; j_gene: TRBJ2-7; abundance: -; CDR3aa: CASSSLIRGTGEQYF; CDR3nt: TGTGCCAGCAGCTCACTGATCAGGGGCACCGGGGAGCAGTACTTC
v_gene: TRBV2; d_gene: -; j_gene: TRBJ2-7; abundance: -; CDR3aa: CASSETGGYSYEQYF; CDR3nt: TGTGCCAGCAGTGAAACTGGGGGCTACTCCTACGAGCAGTACTTC
v_gene: TRBV27; d_gene: -; j_gene: TRBJ2-7; abundance: -; CDR3aa: CASSLPSSAGEQYF; CDR3nt: TGTGCCAGCAGTTTACCTTCTAGCGCGGGAGAGCAGTACTTC
v_gene: TRBV5-4; d_gene: TRBD1; j_gene: TRBJ2-1; abundance: -; CDR3aa: CASSLGTGGRNEQFF; CDR3nt: TGTGCCAGCAGCTTGGGGACAGGGGGCCGCAATGAGCAGTTCTTC
v_gene: TRBV19; d_gene: TRBD1; j_gene: TRBJ1-1; abundance: -; CDR3aa: CASSIRQGEAFF; CDR3nt: TGTGCCAGTAGTATACGACAGGGTGAAGCTTTCTTT
v_gene: TRBV5-1; d_gene: -; j_gene: TRBJ2-3; abundance: once; CDR3aa: CASSRVNDGRGTQYF; CDR3nt: TGCGCCAGCAGCCGAGTGAATGATGGCAGAGGTACGCAGTATTTT
v_gene: TRBV6-1; d_gene: TRBD1; j_gene: TRBJ1-5; abundance: -; CDR3aa: CASSGTGAQPQHF; CDR3nt: TGTGCCAGCAGCGGGACAGGGGCACAGCCCCAGCATTTT
v_gene: TRBV5-4; d_gene: -; j_gene: TRBJ2-2; abundance: -; CDR3aa: CASSSGPRVAGELFF; CDR3nt: TGTGCCAGCAGCTCCGGCCCCAGGGTGGCCGGGGAGCTGTTTTTT
v_gene: TRBV6-2/TRBV6-3; d_gene: TRBD2; j_gene: TRBJ2-4; abundance: -; CDR3aa: CASSYEVAGGGLNIQYF; CDR3nt: TGTGCCAGCAGTTACGAGGTAGCGGGAGGAGGGTTGAACATTCAGTACTTC
v_gene: TRBV10-3; d_gene: TRBD1; j_gene: TRBJ1-2; abundance: -; CDR3aa: CAIQTGGESYTF; CDR3nt: TGTGCCATTCAGACAGGGGGCGAAAGCTACACCTTC
v_gene: TRBV7-2; d_gene: -; j_gene: TRBJ2-7; abundance: -; CDR3aa: CASSLAPAQSYEQYF; CDR3nt: TGTGCCAGCAGCTTAGCTCCCGCTCAGTCCTACGAGCAGTACTTC
v_gene: TRBV28; d_gene: TRBD1; j_gene: TRBJ1-1; abundance: -; CDR3aa: CASNTIGQGGNTEAFF; CDR3nt: TGTGCCAGCAATACAATAGGACAGGGAGGGAACACTGAAGCTTTCTTT
v_gene: TRBV29-1; d_gene: TRBD1; j_gene: TRBJ2-1; abundance: -; CDR3aa: CSVDRTGLYNEQFF; CDR3nt: TGCAGCGTTGACCGGACAGGGCTCTACAATGAGCAGTTCTTC